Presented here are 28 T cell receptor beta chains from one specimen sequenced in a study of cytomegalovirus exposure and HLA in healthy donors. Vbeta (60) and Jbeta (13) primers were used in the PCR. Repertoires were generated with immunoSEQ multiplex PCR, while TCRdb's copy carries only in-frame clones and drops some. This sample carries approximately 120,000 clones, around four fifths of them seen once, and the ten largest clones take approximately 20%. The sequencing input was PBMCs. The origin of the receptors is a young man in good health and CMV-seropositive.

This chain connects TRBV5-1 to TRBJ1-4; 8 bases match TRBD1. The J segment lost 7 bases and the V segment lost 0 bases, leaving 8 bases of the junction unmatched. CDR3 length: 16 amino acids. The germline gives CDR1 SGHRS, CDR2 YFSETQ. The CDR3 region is CASSLVTAGGREKLFF. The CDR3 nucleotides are TGCGCCAGCAGCTTGGTCACGGCAGGGGGCCGTGAAAAACTGTTTTTT.

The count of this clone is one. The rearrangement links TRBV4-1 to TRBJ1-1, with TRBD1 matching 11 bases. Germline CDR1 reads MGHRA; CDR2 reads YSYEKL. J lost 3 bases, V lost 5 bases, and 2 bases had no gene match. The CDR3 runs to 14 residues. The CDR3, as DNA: TGCGCCAGCAGCGCGGGACAGGGGGACACTGAAGCTTTCTTT. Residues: CASSAGQGDTEAFF.

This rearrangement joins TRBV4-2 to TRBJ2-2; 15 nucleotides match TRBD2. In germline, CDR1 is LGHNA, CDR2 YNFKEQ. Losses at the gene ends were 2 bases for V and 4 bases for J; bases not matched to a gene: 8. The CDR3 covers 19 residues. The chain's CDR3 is CASSQPGTSGGKFTGELFF. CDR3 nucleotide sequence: TGTGCCAGCAGCCAACCCGGGACTAGCGGGGGGAAATTCACCGGGGAGCTGTTTTTT.

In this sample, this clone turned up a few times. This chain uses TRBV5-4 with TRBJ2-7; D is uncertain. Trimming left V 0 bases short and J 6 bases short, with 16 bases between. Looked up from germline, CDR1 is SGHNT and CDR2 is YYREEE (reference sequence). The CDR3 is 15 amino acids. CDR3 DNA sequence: TGTGCCAGCAGCTTGGACGTTTGGCAGGAAGGCGAGCAGTACTTC. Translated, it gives CASSLDVWQEGEQYF.

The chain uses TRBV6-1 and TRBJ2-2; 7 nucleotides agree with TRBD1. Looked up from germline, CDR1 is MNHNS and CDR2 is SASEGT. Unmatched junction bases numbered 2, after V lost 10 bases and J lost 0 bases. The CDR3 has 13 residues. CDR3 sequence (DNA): TGTGCCACCGGGACAGCGAACACCGGGGAGCTGTTTTTT. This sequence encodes CATGTANTGELFF.

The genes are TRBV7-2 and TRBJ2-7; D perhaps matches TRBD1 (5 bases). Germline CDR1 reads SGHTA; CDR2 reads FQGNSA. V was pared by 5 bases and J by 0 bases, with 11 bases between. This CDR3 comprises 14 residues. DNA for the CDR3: TGTGCCAGCAGCGCCCAGGGTTTCTCCTACGAGCAGTACTTC. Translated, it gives CASSAQGFSYEQYF.

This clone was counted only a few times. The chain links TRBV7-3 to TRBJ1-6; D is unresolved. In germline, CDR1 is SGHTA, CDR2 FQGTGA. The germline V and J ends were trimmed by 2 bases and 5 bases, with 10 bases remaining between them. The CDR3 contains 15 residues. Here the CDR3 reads CASSLRGMDNSPLHF. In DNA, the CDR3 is TGTGCCAGCAGCTTACGGGGTATGGATAATTCACCCCTCCACTTT.

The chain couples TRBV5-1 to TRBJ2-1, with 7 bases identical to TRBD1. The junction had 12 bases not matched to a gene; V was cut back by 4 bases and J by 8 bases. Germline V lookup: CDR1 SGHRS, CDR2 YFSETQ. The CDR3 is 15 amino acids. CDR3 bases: TGCGCCAGCAGCGACGGGACAGTCCTCAGGGATGAGCAGTTCTTC. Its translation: CASSDGTVLRDEQFF.

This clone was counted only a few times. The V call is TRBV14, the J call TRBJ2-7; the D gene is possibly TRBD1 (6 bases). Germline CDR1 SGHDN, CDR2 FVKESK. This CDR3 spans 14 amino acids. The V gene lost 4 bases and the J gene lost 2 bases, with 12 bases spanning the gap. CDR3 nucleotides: TGTGCCAGCAGCCCCGAGACAGGAGCCTACGAGCAGTACTTC. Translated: CASSPETGAYEQYF.

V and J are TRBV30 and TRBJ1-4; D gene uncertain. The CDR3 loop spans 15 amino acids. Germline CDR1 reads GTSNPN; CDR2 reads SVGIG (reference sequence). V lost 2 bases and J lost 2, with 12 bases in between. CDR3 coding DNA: TGTGCCTGGAGTTACCGGGGATTTACTAATGAAAAACTGTTTTTT. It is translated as CAWSYRGFTNEKLFF.

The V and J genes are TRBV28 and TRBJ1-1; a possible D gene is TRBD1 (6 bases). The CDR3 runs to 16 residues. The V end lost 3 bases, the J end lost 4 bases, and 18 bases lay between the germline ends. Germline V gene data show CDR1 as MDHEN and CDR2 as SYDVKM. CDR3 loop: CASSLPYSRGSTEAFF. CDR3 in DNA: TGTGCCAGCAGTTTGCCCTACTCCAGGGGCTCCACTGAAGCTTTCTTT.

CDR3 DNA: TGCGCCAGCGGGAGGGGTGGGGTTTTGAACACTGAAGCTTTCTTT. As protein: CASGRGGVLNTEAFF. V and J are TRBV5-1 and TRBJ1-1; TRBD1 might be the D (5 bases). The ends were cut back, 7 bases at V and 0 bases at J, with 16 bases in the middle. Looked up from germline, CDR1 is SGHRS and CDR2 is YFSETQ. The CDR3 extends over 15 amino acids.

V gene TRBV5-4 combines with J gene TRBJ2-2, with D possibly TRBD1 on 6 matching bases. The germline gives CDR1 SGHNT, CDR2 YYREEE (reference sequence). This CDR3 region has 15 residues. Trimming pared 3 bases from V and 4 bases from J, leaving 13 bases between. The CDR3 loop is CASSSQQGTTGELFF. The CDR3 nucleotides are TGTGCCAGCAGCTCCCAGCAGGGGACCACCGGGGAGCTGTTTTTT.

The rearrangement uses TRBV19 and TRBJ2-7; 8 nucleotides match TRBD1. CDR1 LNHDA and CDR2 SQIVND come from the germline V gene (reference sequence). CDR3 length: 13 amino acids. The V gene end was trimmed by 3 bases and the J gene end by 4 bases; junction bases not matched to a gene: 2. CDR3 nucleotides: TGTGCCAGTAGTATCGGGACAGGTTACGAGCAGTACTTC. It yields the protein CASSIGTGYEQYF.

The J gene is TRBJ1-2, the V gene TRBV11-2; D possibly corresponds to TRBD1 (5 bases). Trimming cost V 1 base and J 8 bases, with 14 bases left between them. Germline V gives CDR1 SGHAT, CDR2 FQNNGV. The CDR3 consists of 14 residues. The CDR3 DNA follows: TGTGCCAGCAGCTTAGGATCAGACCGGGGGGGCTACACCTTC. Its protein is CASSLGSDRGGYTF.

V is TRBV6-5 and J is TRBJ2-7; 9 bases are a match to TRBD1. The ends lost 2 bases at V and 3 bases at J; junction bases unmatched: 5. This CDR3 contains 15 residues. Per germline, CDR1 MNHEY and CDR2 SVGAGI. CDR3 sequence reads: CASSYEGQGSYEQYF. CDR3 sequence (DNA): TGTGCCAGCAGTTACGAAGGACAGGGGAGCTACGAGCAGTACTTC.

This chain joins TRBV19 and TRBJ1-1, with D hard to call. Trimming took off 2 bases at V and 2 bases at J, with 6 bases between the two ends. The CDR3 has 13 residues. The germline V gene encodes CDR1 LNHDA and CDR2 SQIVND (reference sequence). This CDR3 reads CASSIRENTEAFF. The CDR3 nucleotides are TGTGCCAGTAGTATACGGGAAAACACTGAAGCTTTCTTT.

The CDR3 is CASSSGTSGFQETQYF. The DNA for the CDR3 is TGTGCCAGCAGTTCCGGGACTAGCGGATTCCAAGAGACCCAGTACTTC. The rearrangement joins TRBV6-6 to TRBJ2-5, with 11 bases matching TRBD2. CDR1 and CDR2 (germline): MNHNY, SVGAGI (reference sequence). The CDR3 covers 16 residues. V lost 4 bases, J lost 1 base, and 5 bases stayed unmatched.

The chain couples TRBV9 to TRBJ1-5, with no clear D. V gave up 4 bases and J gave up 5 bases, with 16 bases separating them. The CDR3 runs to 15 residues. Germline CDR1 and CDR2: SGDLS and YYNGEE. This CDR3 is CASSPGVRSDQPQHF. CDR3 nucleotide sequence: TGTGCCAGCAGCCCCGGGGTCCGGAGTGATCAGCCCCAGCATTTT.

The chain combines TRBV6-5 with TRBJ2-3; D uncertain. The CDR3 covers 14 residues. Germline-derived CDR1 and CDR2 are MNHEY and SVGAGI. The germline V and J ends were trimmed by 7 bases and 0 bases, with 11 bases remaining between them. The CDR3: CASTPGESTDTQYF. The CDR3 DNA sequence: TGTGCCAGCACCCCAGGTGAAAGCACAGATACGCAGTATTTT.

CDR3 coding DNA: TGCGCCAGCAGCAGTAATATGGGGAGCGAGCAGTACTTC. Translated: CASSSNMGSEQYF. V is TRBV5-1 and J is TRBJ2-7; a weak D match, TRBD2 (5 bases). The CDR3 contains 13 residues. Looked up from germline, CDR1 is SGHRS and CDR2 is YFSETQ. The V gene lost 4 bases and the J gene lost 6 bases, with 14 bases spanning the gap. Full variable domain (rest looked up from reference TRBV5-1 and TRBJ2-7): KAGVTQTPRYLIKTRGQQVTLSCSPISGHRSVSWYQQTPGQGLQFLFEYFSETQRNKGNFPGRFSGRQFSNSRSEMNVSTLELGDSALYLCASSSNMGSEQYFGPGTRLTVT.

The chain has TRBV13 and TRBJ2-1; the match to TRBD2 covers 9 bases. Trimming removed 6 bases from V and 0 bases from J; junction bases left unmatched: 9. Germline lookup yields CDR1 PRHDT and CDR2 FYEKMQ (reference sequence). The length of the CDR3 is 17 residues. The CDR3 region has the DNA TGTGCCAGCAGGTCCGGTGCGGGGGGGCACTCCTACAATGAGCAGTTCTTC. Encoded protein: CASRSGAGGHSYNEQFF.

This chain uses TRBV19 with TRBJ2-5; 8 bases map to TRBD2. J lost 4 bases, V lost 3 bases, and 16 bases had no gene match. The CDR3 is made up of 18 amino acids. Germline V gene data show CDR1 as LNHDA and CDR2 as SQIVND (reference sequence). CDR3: CASSMMVPARGAAETQYF. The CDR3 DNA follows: TGTGCCAGTAGTATGATGGTCCCCGCGCGGGGGGCTGCAGAGACCCAGTACTTC.

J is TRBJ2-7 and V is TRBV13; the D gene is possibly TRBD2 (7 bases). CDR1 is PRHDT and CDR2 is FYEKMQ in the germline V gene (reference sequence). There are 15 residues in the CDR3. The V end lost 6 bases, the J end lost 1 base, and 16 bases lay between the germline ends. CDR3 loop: CASRHRGGASYEQYF. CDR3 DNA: TGTGCCAGCAGACACCGAGGGGGGGCGTCCTACGAGCAGTACTTC.

The CDR3 coding sequence is TGTGCCAGCAGCGGACAGGGGTCTTACGCGTACTTTTATGGCTACACCTTC. Translation gives CASSGQGSYAYFYGYTF. The V and J genes are TRBV9 and TRBJ1-2, with 8 bases fitting TRBD1. The CDR3 is made up of 17 amino acids. Germline-derived CDR1 and CDR2 are SGDLS and YYNGEE. V trimming: 3 bases; J trimming: 5 bases; junction bases outside the gene matches: 15.

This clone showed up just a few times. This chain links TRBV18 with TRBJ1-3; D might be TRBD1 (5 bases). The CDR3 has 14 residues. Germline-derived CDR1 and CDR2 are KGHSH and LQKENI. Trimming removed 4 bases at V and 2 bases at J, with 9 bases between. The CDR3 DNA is TGTGCCAGCTCACTGGAGGGACCTGGAAACACCATATATTTT. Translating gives CASSLEGPGNTIYF. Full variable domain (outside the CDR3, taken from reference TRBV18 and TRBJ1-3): NAGVMQNPRHLVRRRGQEARLRCSPMKGHSHVYWYRQLPEEGLKFMVYLQKENIIDESGMPKERFSAEFPKEGPSILRIQQVVRGDSAAYFCASSLEGPGNTIYFGEGSWLTVV.

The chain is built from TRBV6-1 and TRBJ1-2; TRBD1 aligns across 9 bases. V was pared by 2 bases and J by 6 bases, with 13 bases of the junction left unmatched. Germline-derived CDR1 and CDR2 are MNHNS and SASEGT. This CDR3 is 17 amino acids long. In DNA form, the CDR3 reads TGTGCCAGCAGTGAATTGGGGGACAGGGTCTATGGGGATGGCTACACCTTC. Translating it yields CASSELGDRVYGDGYTF.

The CDR3 bases are TGCAGCGTTGAATCCCAGGGGCAAGAGACCCAGTACTTC. This sequence encodes CSVESQGQETQYF. The chain links TRBV29-1 to TRBJ2-5, with D perhaps TRBD1 (6 bases). V shed 2 bases and J shed 2 bases, with 9 bases lying between them. The CDR3 length is 13 residues. Germline CDR1 and CDR2: SQVTM and ANQGSEA.